These T cell receptor beta chains were read from a single sample in a study of blood T cell repertoires in COVID-19. The method was immunoSEQ multiplex PCR; TCRdb's version includes in-frame clones alone and lacks a portion of them. The top ten clones hold 2.2% of a sample with 250,000 to 350,000 clones, 87% of them seen once. The sample taken for sequencing was peripheral blood. All receptors come from a woman aged 50 to 65 who had recovered from COVID-19. CDR3s include the opening cysteine and the closing phenylalanine or tryptophan. A D gene is named only where the DNA matches it firmly. Some rows mark clone size as missing; the rest say once, few, many or name a class of expanded clone.

J	size	D	V	DNA	CDR3
TRBJ2-1	-	TRBD2	TRBV7-6	TGTGCCAGCAGCTTAGGTGGCGGGAGGGCCCTCAGTGAGCAGTTCTTC	CASSLGGGRALSEQFF
TRBJ1-2	-	-	TRBV5-8	TGTGCCAGCAGCTTGGGTACTGGGGCGAGAGACAGATTGTATGGCTACACCTTC	CASSLGTGARDRLYGYTF
TRBJ1-1	-	-	TRBV3-1/TRBV3-2	TGTGCCAGCAGCCAGGGAGGGAAGGAATGGACTGAAGCTTTCTTT	CASSQGGKEWTEAFF
TRBJ2-7	-	TRBD1	TRBV28	TGTGCCAGCAGCCCCCGGACAGGGGGCCGGTACGAGCAGTACTTC	CASSPRTGGRYEQYF
TRBJ2-7	-	-	TRBV9	TGTGCCAGCAGCGTAGAAGACTCAGGACACCACTCCTACGAGCAGTACTTC	CASSVEDSGHHSYEQYF
TRBJ1-2	-	TRBD1	TRBV6-4	TGTGCCAGCAGAAATAGGACAGGACCCCTGGGGGGCTACACCTTC	CASRNRTGPLGGYTF
TRBJ2-2	few	-	TRBV7-9	TGTGCCAGCAGCTTAGTCGCGAACACCGGGGAGCTGTTTTTT	CASSLVANTGELFF
TRBJ2-3	-	-	TRBV7-3	TGTGCCAGCAGCTCGGGAATCACAGATACGCAGTATTTT	CASSSGITDTQYF
TRBJ1-4	few	-	TRBV9	TGTGCCAGCAGCGTAGCCCAGGGGCCTGCAACTAATGAAAAACTGTTTTTT	CASSVAQGPATNEKLFF
TRBJ2-4	-	TRBD1	TRBV15	TGTGCCACCAGCAGATTAGAGGGACAGGGGAGAAACATTCAGTACTTC	CATSRLEGQGRNIQYF
TRBJ1-1	-	TRBD1	TRBV6-2/TRBV6-3	TGTGCCAGCAGTTACCGGGTCGGGACAGGGGGTGGAAACACTGAAGCTTTCTTT	CASSYRVGTGGGNTEAFF
TRBJ2-1	-	TRBD2	TRBV9	TGTGCCAGCAGCAAAACTAAATACGGGACTAGCGGTTACAATGAGCAGTTCTTC	CASSKTKYGTSGYNEQFF
TRBJ2-7	-	-	TRBV11-2	TGTGCCAGCAGCTTACAGGGCTACGAGCAGTACTTC	CASSLQGYEQYF
TRBJ1-2	-	-	TRBV30	TGTGCCTGGAGTGGTCGCGCAGGGCGATATGGCTACACCTTC	CAWSGRAGRYGYTF
TRBJ2-7	-	TRBD2	TRBV19	TGTGCCAGTAGCCGAGTTAGCGGGGGGTCCTACGAGCAGTACTTC	CASSRVSGGSYEQYF
TRBJ1-1	once	-	TRBV6-2/TRBV6-3	TGTGCCAGCAGTTACTCGATCGGTTGGGGAGGCGACACTGAAGCTTTCTTT	CASSYSIGWGGDTEAFF
TRBJ1-2	once	-	TRBV6-6	TGTGCCAGCAGTTACTCGTCACGGAGTTATGGCTACACCTTC	CASSYSSRSYGYTF
TRBJ2-1	once	TRBD1	TRBV4-3	TGCGCCAGCAGCCCGGGACAGAGCTCCTACAATGAGCAGTTCTTC	CASSPGQSSYNEQFF
TRBJ2-6	few	-	TRBV5-6	TGTGCCAGCGCAAGAGAGACTGGGGCCAACGTCCTGACTTTC	CASARETGANVLTF
TRBJ2-5	-	-	TRBV20-1	TGCAGTGCTAGTAGGCTTAGCGAGGAGACCCAGTACTTC	CSASRLSEETQYF
TRBJ2-4	-	TRBD1	TRBV5-1	TGCGCCAGCAGCTTGCCAGAGACAGGGTACAAAAACATTCAGTACTTC	CASSLPETGYKNIQYF
TRBJ2-1	-	-	TRBV6-5	TGTGCCAGCAGTTCCCTCGGGACTGGGCCGGATGAGCAGTTCTTC	CASSSLGTGPDEQFF
TRBJ1-2	-	-	TRBV19	TGTGCCAGTAGTCTAAGCCTCGGGACAGGCTACACCTTC	CASSLSLGTGYTF
TRBJ1-2	once	-	TRBV7-2	TGTGCCAGCAGCAACCCACAGGGCTACTATGGCTACACCTTC	CASSNPQGYYGYTF
TRBJ1-3	-	TRBD1	TRBV7-2	TGTGCCAGCAGCATTGGGACAGGGCGAAACACCATATATTTT	CASSIGTGRNTIYF
TRBJ2-7	-	-	TRBV30	TGTGCCTGGGCCTTAAATTACGAGCAGTACTTC	CAWALNYEQYF
TRBJ2-1	-	-	TRBV7-2	TGTGCCAGCAGCCAGGCAGGCGCCTACAATGAGCAGTTCTTC	CASSQAGAYNEQFF
TRBJ1-5	-	-	TRBV6-2/TRBV6-3	TGTGCCAGCAGTTGGGGAGGGGCCCAGCATTTT	CASSWGGAQHF
TRBJ2-6	-	TRBD1	TRBV30	TGTGCCTGGAGTGAAAACCCCCGGGACAGGTTTCACTCTGGGGCCAACGTCCTGACTTTC	CAWSENPRDRFHSGANVLTF
TRBJ2-1	-	-	TRBV11-2	TGTGCCAGCAGCTTTTCAGTATCCTACAATGAGCAGTTCTTC	CASSFSVSYNEQFF
TRBJ1-1	-	TRBD1	TRBV9	TGTGCCAGCAGCGTAGAACAGGGGGGAATTAACACTGAAGCTTTCTTT	CASSVEQGGINTEAFF
TRBJ1-2	-	-	TRBV11-2	TGTGCCAGCAGCTTAAGGCGGAATGCTAACTATGGCTACACCTTC	CASSLRRNANYGYTF
TRBJ1-1	-	-	TRBV2	TGTGCCAGACGCACGGGGAGGGGGACTGAAGCTTTCTTT	CARRTGRGTEAFF
TRBJ1-1	once	-	TRBV6-5	TGTGCCAGCAGCCTAACAGGGCGACAGAACACTGAAGCTTTCTTT	CASSLTGRQNTEAFF
TRBJ1-5	once	-	TRBV6-5	TGTGCCAGCAGCCAAGGGGCCAGGTTCGACCAGCCCCAGCATTTT	CASSQGARFDQPQHF
TRBJ1-4	-	-	TRBV10-3	TGTGCCATCAGTGATTTTAGGGAGACAGGTCTTGAAAAACTGTTTTTT	CAISDFRETGLEKLFF
TRBJ2-5	-	-	TRBV5-1	TGCGCCAGCAACCGGGACAAAGTCCAAGAGACCCAGTACTTC	CASNRDKVQETQYF
TRBJ1-5	-	-	TRBV5-5	TGTGCCAGCAGCTTGGTGGGACCTGGGGGCAGCAATCAGCCCCAGCATTTT	CASSLVGPGGSNQPQHF
TRBJ1-2	-	-	TRBV7-2	TGTGCCAGCAGCCCCGGACACTGGGATGGCTACACCTTC	CASSPGHWDGYTF
TRBJ1-2	-	-	TRBV19	TGTGCCAGTCAGAGGAACTATGGCTACACCTTC	CASQRNYGYTF
TRBJ1-1	-	TRBD1	TRBV7-2	TGTGCCAGCAGCCGGGACAGGGGTCAGACTGAAGCTTTCTTT	CASSRDRGQTEAFF
TRBJ2-5	-	-	TRBV7-9	TGTGCCAGCAGCTTTGTAGCGCCAGAGACCCAGTACTTC	CASSFVAPETQYF
TRBJ1-2	-	TRBD1	TRBV7-8	TGTGCCAGCAGTCCTACAGGGGGCGGATTTGATGGCTACACCTTC	CASSPTGGGFDGYTF
TRBJ1-2	-	-	TRBV5-5	TGTGCCAGCAGCTTGTGGGGGCGGTCCGCTAACTATGGCTACACCTTC	CASSLWGRSANYGYTF
TRBJ1-4	-	-	TRBV4-3	TGCGCCAGCAGCCAGAGTTCTGCAACTAATGAAAAACTGTTTTTT	CASSQSSATNEKLFF
TRBJ1-6	few	TRBD1	TRBV9	TGTGCCAGCAGCGTAAGGGGGCTGCGGAATTCACCCCTCCACTTT	CASSVRGLRNSPLHF
TRBJ1-1	-	-	TRBV4-1	TGCGCCAGCAGCTTACACTCGGGAGACGCTGAAGCTTTCTTT	CASSLHSGDAEAFF
TRBJ2-7	-	-	TRBV11-2	TGTGCCAGCAGCTTAGATCAGGGGCGCCCCTACGAGCAGTACTTC	CASSLDQGRPYEQYF
TRBJ1-4	-	-	TRBV7-6	TGTGCCAGCAGCTATAGAAGTGAAAAACTGTTTTTT	CASSYRSEKLFF
TRBJ2-3	-	TRBD2	TRBV29-1	TGCAGCGTTAGGGAGGGAACAGATACGCAGTATTTT	CSVREGTDTQYF
TRBJ2-7	-	-	TRBV7-2	TGTGCCAGCAGCTTAGATTGGGGCAGCTACGAGCAGTACTTC	CASSLDWGSYEQYF